This entry concerns a single T cell receptor (beta chain). No antigen is known for it. No much larger clone exists at a distance of one base, and base qualities are not known. TCR beta libraries were generated from genomic DNA with the immunoSEQ kit, following the manufacturer's recommendations. To prepare libraries, a first multiplex PCR with proprietary primers was run, followed by a second PCR that added unique barcodes, and a bead cleanup was done after each round. Each sample batch included a kit-provided positive control reaction and a negative control reaction. The final libraries were assessed on an Agilent 4200 TapeStation D1000 ScreenTape, pooled by volume, and quantified by qPCR. Sequencing was performed on an Illumina NextSeq500 with a MidOutput 150-cycle cartridge, and 156 Read1 and 15 Index1 cycles were run with kit custom primers. The pooled library was loaded at roughly 1 pM with a roughly 22% PhiX control spike-in. In the paper's pipeline: Vendor-processed data were analyzed in R, with a clonotype defined as all T cells sharing the same CDR3 nucleotide sequence. In the clone abundance analyses, frequencies in each sample were normalized to that sample's 10,000 most abundant clones. Public T cell clones, which averaged fewer than five per sample, were removed prior to analysis. Tumor-enriched clonotypes and baseline blood-enriched clonotypes were defined as those with an abundance difference of at least 32-fold between compartments. A beta-binomial differential abundance model was used to identify clonotypes that expanded or contracted between blood time points. The Baroni-Urbani and Buser coefficient was used to measure tumor-blood repertoire similarity, and groups were compared with two-tailed Wilcoxon tests in R. Drawn from immuneACCESS, this table holds only the in-frame rearrangements with V and J called that TCRdb kept. Clones are partly lost; checked studies trace under half to an unresolved V gene and leave the rest unexplained. V and J calls and clone size come straight from that table; D and trimming were deduced from the DNA. The sample contains approximately 150,000 clones, 75% to 90% of them found a single time. 15% to 20% of the sample is in the top ten clones.

This specimen's time point label, per the study, means: blood 4 weeks post-SBRT, at nephrectomy. In light of the paper, this sample's treatment or condition label describes: 15 Gy SBRT to primary tumor, nephrectomy 4 weeks later. The samples were drawn from a clinical trial, where primary renal cell carcinomas were treated with 15 Gy of stereotactic body radiation therapy and then removed by nephrectomy 4 weeks afterward. To follow tumor-enriched clonotypes, peripheral blood was collected serially from radiation-treated patients at baseline and again at 2 weeks and 4 weeks after SBRT. Every patient had renal cell carcinoma of clear cell pathology. The QIAamp DNA Blood Mini Kit (Qiagen) was used to prepare genomic DNA for TCR sequencing. Only samples passing all quality control checks were included in the analyses. This sample was taken from a study of radiation and T cells in renal cell carcinoma (dated by TCRdb to the early 2020s). General notes on the study: In total, approximately 53 samples, comprising 25 or so tumors and some 27 peripheral blood samples, were subjected to TCR beta sequencing. The final blood draw was performed at 4 weeks after radiation, at the same time as nephrectomy. In the approximately 58 samples combined, about 4 million unique CDR3 nucleotide sequences were found, encoding some 2,500,000 unique CDR3 amino acid sequences. On the study overall, not on this receptor specifically: Top tumor clonotypes rose in blood from baseline to 2 weeks post-radiation, then contracted by 4 weeks, suggesting transient expansion of tumor-resident clones. Effects of radiation dose or scheduling on the TCR repertoire could not be addressed with the single-armed trial design. Blood repertoire dynamics were not followed beyond 4 weeks after treatment. Because pretreatment tumor biopsies were not available, the baseline intratumoral presence of clonotypes could not be determined.

The CDR3 starts with the cysteine, ends with the phenylalanine, and has 14 residues. Of the read, only the CDR3 DNA is kept; its 42 bases are in frame from base 1. V drops 2 bases and J drops 7 bases, leaving 16 bases in between. As encoded in the germline V gene, CDR1 is SGDLS while CDR2 is YYNGEE. Here the chain combines TRBV9 and TRBJ2-7, and possibly TRBD1, on 5 matching bases. The origin of this receptor is a woman aged 45 to 65 with renal cell carcinoma. Sequenced material: blood, taken from a patient whose treatment included radiotherapy and nephrectomy. The CDR3: CASSVAPQGAEQYF. At the DNA level, the sequence is TGTGCCAGCAGCGTGGCGCCCCAGGGCGCGGAGCAGTACTTC.